The rows below give T cell receptor beta chains drawn from one sample of a study of human T cells and chemical hapten exposure. TCRdb used MiXCR to reprocess the RACE reads, holding one entry per CDR3 protein. In the table there are 150,000 to 200,000 distinct CDR3 sequences, around 25% of which are singletons. This specimen was whole blood, taken in connection with sensitization to the hapten diphenylcyclopropenone (DPC). These receptors originate from a middle-aged woman with alopecia areata. Some clones in this sample may be carry-over from other donors' samples. CDR3s leave out the opening cysteine and the closing phenylalanine or tryptophan.

ASSVPGLAGIEQY	TRBV5-1	TRBJ2-7
ASSKQGSNGNTIY	TRBV9	TRBJ1-3
ASSQDGLGSWDIQY	TRBV4-1	TRBJ2-4
ASSLKEKLF	TRBV7-9	TRBJ1-4
ASLWTANTEAF	TRBV12-3/TRBV12-4	TRBJ1-1
ASSPRPSGSQTDTQY	TRBV7-9	TRBJ2-3
ASSSRQYQETQY	TRBV28	TRBJ2-5
ASRDSPNTGELF	TRBV5-1	TRBJ2-2
ASSLSGRATGELF	TRBV12-3/TRBV12-4	TRBJ2-2
ASSSTPVRIQY	TRBV7-2	TRBJ2-4
ASSWGGGNNSPLH	TRBV28	TRBJ1-6
AITDTGELF	TRBV6-2/TRBV6-3	TRBJ2-2
SARDVGSSYNEQF	TRBV20-1	TRBJ2-1
SVDHGRQDTQY	TRBV29-1	TRBJ2-3
ASSHGQGNTEAF	TRBV5-1	TRBJ1-1
ASSWGAISDEQY	TRBV5-6	TRBJ2-7
SARVPTGRLSEQY	TRBV20-1	TRBJ2-7
ASRGLAPTGELF	TRBV2	TRBJ2-2
ASSQDLQSSYNEQF	TRBV4-3	TRBJ2-1
ASGTGTGSYNEQF	TRBV5-1	TRBJ2-1
ASSSVAGADTQY	TRBV5-1	TRBJ2-3
ASTSVVYTEAF	TRBV2	TRBJ1-1
SAMDRTSNQPQH	TRBV20-1	TRBJ1-5
ATSDWAKGEDEQF	TRBV24-1	TRBJ2-1
ASSQEKQGNSPLH	TRBV4-2	TRBJ1-6
ASSGQNHPGNTIY	TRBV5-6	TRBJ1-3
ASSLGSPYEAF	TRBV12-3/TRBV12-4	TRBJ1-1
ASSFGRTAPGKLF	TRBV7-8	TRBJ1-4
SVERTGGGTEAF	TRBV29-1	TRBJ1-1
SAESAGYNEQF	TRBV20-1	TRBJ2-1
SVKSGTAQETQY	TRBV29-1	TRBJ2-5
ASSLGRQNTEAF	TRBV7-2	TRBJ1-1
ATSDHRTGVSGANVLT	TRBV24-1	TRBJ2-6
ASSAGGPNYEQY	TRBV6-5	TRBJ2-7
ASSQRGGRYNEQF	TRBV7-2	TRBJ2-1
ASRLSLRPNEKLF	TRBV12-3/TRBV12-4	TRBJ1-4
ASSLAGIGQAF	TRBV5-6	TRBJ1-1
SARDRGATGGDQPQH	TRBV20-1	TRBJ1-5
ATSEWSNTGELF	TRBV24-1	TRBJ2-2
SAPSGMGGNTIY	TRBV20-1	TRBJ1-3
SARVAGEYEQY	TRBV20-1	TRBJ2-7
ASSLAGRDYT	TRBV5-1	TRBJ1-2
ASGDSGLEAF	TRBV7-9	TRBJ1-1
SARGEGDTEAF	TRBV20-1	TRBJ1-1
ASSRGLNQPQH	TRBV4-2	TRBJ1-5
ASSPTRTSYGYT	TRBV4-3	TRBJ1-2
ASSFSGSRRLSSYEQY	TRBV7-2	TRBJ2-7
ASTSPGQGSYEQY	TRBV6-6	TRBJ2-7